Given below is one TCR beta chain in context. Clones were sequenced by immunoSEQ multiplex PCR, and TCRdb holds only the in-frame ones, with some missing. The data show 89,000 or so clones, more than 70% seen once. The record originates from a study of lymphopenia after photon versus proton radiotherapy. Germline CDR1 reads DFQATT; CDR2 reads SNEGSKA (reference sequence). This CDR3 is built from 11 residues. V was pared by 8 bases and J by 2 bases, with 10 bases between. The rearrangement links TRBV20-1 to TRBJ2-7, with D maybe TRBD2 (5 bases). The sample consisted of peripheral blood, taken from a patient treated with proton-based radiotherapy. The receptor was derived from a man aged 60-69 years with pancreatic cancer. The CDR3 region is CSCPGTYEQYF. DNA of the CDR3: TGCAGTTGCCCGGGGACCTACGAGCAGTACTTC.